Presented here are 29 T cell receptor beta chains from one specimen sequenced in a study of beta chain features in type 1 diabetes. General observations from the study: Moderate but significant shortening of TCRB CDR3s was recorded in all four CD4+ subsets from Type 1 diabetes patients.

No antigen has been assigned to these receptors. Investigators reverse transcribed all isolated RNA, so they sequenced expressed TCRB transcripts. Measured with immunoSEQ multiplex PCR; TCRdb has only the in-frame clones, and not every one. The table shows 35,000 to 45,000 clones, with 60% to 75% occurring only once. Sequenced input: Tregs from blood. Receptor source: a man younger than 45 with type 1 diabetes. Some clones in this sample may be carry-over from other donors' samples.

This chain links TRBV6-6 with TRBJ1-1, with D maybe TRBD1 (5 bases). V was clipped by 7 bases and J by 7 bases, with 19 bases between them. Germline CDR1 MNHNY, CDR2 SVGAGI (reference sequence). CDR3 length equals 14 residues. The CDR3 protein is CASNPGRGMVEAFF. In DNA, the CDR3 is TGTGCCAGCAACCCAGGGCGGGGGATGGTTGAAGCTTTCTTT.

J is TRBJ2-5 and V is TRBV19, with D possibly TRBD1 on 5 matching bases. The CDR3 consists of 13 residues. Trimming took 1 base from V and 3 from J, leaving 6 bases between them. Germline loops: CDR1 LNHDA, CDR2 SQIVND (reference sequence). This CDR3 reads CASSIGREETQYF. The CDR3 DNA reads TGTGCCAGTAGTATAGGCAGGGAAGAGACCCAGTACTTC.

The chain has TRBV11-2 and TRBJ1-4, with a weak D call TRBD1 (6 bases). Trimming removed 8 bases from V and 8 bases from J, with 24 bases in between. Germline V lookup: CDR1 SGHAT, CDR2 FQNNGV. This CDR3 is 16 amino acids long. The CDR3 region is CASGTGREGWGEKLFF. The CDR3 DNA reads TGTGCCAGCGGTACAGGGCGCGAGGGATGGGGCGAAAAACTGTTTTTT. Together with reference TRBV11-2 and TRBJ1-4, the CDR3 gives the full variable domain: EAGVAQSPRYKIIEKRQSVAFWCNPISGHATLYWYQQILGQGPKLLIQFQNNGVVDDSQLPKDRFSAERLKGVDSTLKIQPAKLEDSAVYLCASGTGREGWGEKLFFGSGTQLSVL.

The chain joins TRBV7-9 to TRBJ1-1, with no clear D. Deletions cut 5 bases from V and 1 base from J, with 8 bases between. The germline V gene has CDR1 SEHNR and CDR2 FQNEAQ (reference sequence). This CDR3 region has 13 residues. The CDR3 is CASSTRENTEAFF. CDR3 nucleotide sequence: TGTGCCAGCAGCACCCGGGAGAACACTGAAGCTTTCTTT.

This rearrangement joins TRBV4-1 to TRBJ1-2; 7 bases map to TRBD1. V dropped 2 bases and J dropped 6; count of bases not matched to a gene: 9. Germline CDR1 is MGHRA and CDR2 is YSYEKL. The CDR3 totals 15 residues. Here the CDR3 DNA reads TGCGCCAGCAGCCAAACAGGGGCCCTGAAAAATGGCTACACCTTC. Its protein is CASSQTGALKNGYTF.

This clone was seen a handful of times. The chain combines TRBV5-8 with TRBJ2-7; perhaps TRBD1 as D (6 bases). The V end was cut by 4 bases, the J end by 6 bases, with 20 bases between. The CDR3 has 15 amino acids. Germline assignment: CDR1 SGHTS and CDR2 YDEGEE. CDR3 amino acids: CASSLHPGTSVEQYF. The CDR3 DNA reads as TGTGCCAGCAGCCTCCACCCCGGGACATCCGTCGAGCAGTACTTC.

This clone was seen more than once but under ten times. The gene calls are TRBV29-1 and TRBJ1-2, with unresolved D. This CDR3 comprises 12 residues. Trimming took off 5 bases at V and 3 bases at J, with 10 bases between the two ends. CDR1 and CDR2 from the germline V gene are SQVTM and ANQGSEA. CDR3 sequence (DNA): TGCAGCGTTTTAACAGCTTACTATGGCTACACCTTC. Encoded protein: CSVLTAYYGYTF.

This clone was detected once. This chain links TRBV7-9 with TRBJ2-3, with TRBD2 as a possible D gene (6 bases). Germline CDR1 is SEHNR and CDR2 is FQNEAQ (reference sequence). CDR3 length: 15 residues. Trimming removed 5 bases from V and 1 base from J, with 13 bases in between. This chain's CDR3 is CASSPRRGGTDTQYF. CDR3 DNA: TGTGCCAGCAGCCCCCGGAGGGGCGGCACAGATACGCAGTATTTT.

This clone showed up just once. The chain uses TRBV7-9 and TRBJ2-7; D not certain. The ends were cut back, 4 bases at V and 4 bases at J, with 8 bases in the middle. This CDR3 has 12 residues. Germline-derived CDR1 and CDR2 are SEHNR and FQNEAQ (reference sequence). The CDR3 bases are TGTGCCAGCAGCTCGACACGGTACGAGCAGTACTTC. Translation: CASSSTRYEQYF.

The V gene is TRBV28, the J gene TRBJ2-3, with 9 bases lining up with TRBD2. The CDR3 consists of 19 residues. V was pared by 5 bases and J by 6 bases, with 21 bases of the junction left unmatched. Germline CDR1 and CDR2: MDHEN and SYDVKM. Here the CDR3 DNA reads TGTGCCAGCAGTATAAGGGCGGGGGGGCTTGGGTTAGGTTGGGATACGCAGTATTTT. This encodes CASSIRAGGLGLGWDTQYF. Based on the CDR3 plus reference TRBV28 and TRBJ2-3, the full variable domain is DVKVTQSSRYLVKRTGEKVFLECVQDMDHENMFWYRQDPGLGLRLIYFSYDVKMKEKGDIPEGYSVSREKKERFSLILESASTNQTSMYLCASSIRAGGLGLGWDTQYFGPGTRLTVL.

V usage is TRBV4-2 and J usage is TRBJ2-3; 7 bases match TRBD2. The CDR3 runs to 17 residues. CDR1 and CDR2 (germline): LGHNA, YNFKEQ. V dropped 1 base and J dropped 5; count of bases not matched to a gene: 12. This CDR3 is CASSQVSGGSRIDTQYF. The CDR3 bases are TGTGCCAGCAGCCAAGTGAGTGGCGGGAGTAGGATAGATACGCAGTATTTT.

This clone came up once. V usage is TRBV6-5 and J usage is TRBJ2-5; 7 bases line up with TRBD2. CDR1 MNHEY and CDR2 SVGAGI come from the germline V gene. The CDR3 loop spans 14 amino acids. V trimming: 4 bases; J trimming: 2 bases; junction bases outside the gene matches: 4. This CDR3 reads CASSSLGGQETQYF. The CDR3 DNA follows: TGTGCCAGCAGTTCCCTGGGGGGGCAAGAGACCCAGTACTTC.

The genes are TRBV4-1 and TRBJ2-1; TRBD2 matches 13 bases. The CDR3 consists of 18 residues. Germline V gene lookup returns CDR1 MGHRA and CDR2 YSYEKL. J was trimmed by 6 bases and V by 3 bases; bases with no gene match: 11. The CDR3 nucleotides are TGCGCCAGCAGCCACGCTGGACTAGCGGGAGCATCGGGCAATGAGCAGTTCTTC. Its protein product is CASSHAGLAGASGNEQFF.

The rearrangement uses TRBV29-1 and TRBJ1-2; 7 bases are shared with TRBD1. The germline gives CDR1 SQVTM, CDR2 ANQGSEA. This CDR3 comprises 12 residues. Trimming removed 7 bases from V and 7 bases from J; junction bases left unmatched: 9. CDR3 sequence reads: CSDQGQPLGYTF. The CDR3 coding sequence is TGCAGCGACCAGGGACAGCCCCTTGGCTACACCTTC.

The V gene is TRBV5-6, the J gene TRBJ2-3; 14 bases align to TRBD2. This CDR3 contains 16 residues. CDR1 is SGHDT, CDR2 YYEEEE, per germline. J gave up 2 bases and V 4 bases, and 3 bases lay outside the gene matches. The CDR3 DNA sequence: TGTGCCAGCAGCCAGACTAGCGGGGGGGCCACAGATACGCAGTATTTT. Translated: CASSQTSGGATDTQYF.

The count of this clone is one. This chain connects TRBV19 to TRBJ2-2; 9 bases are shared with TRBD1. The junction had 5 bases not matched to a gene; V was cut back by 7 bases and J by 2 bases. This CDR3 comprises 15 residues. CDR1 is LNHDA and CDR2 is SQIVND in the germline V gene (reference sequence). CDR3 DNA: TGTGCCAGTAAGGGACAGGGCAGTAACACCGGGGAGCTGTTTTTT. Amino acids: CASKGQGSNTGELFF.

The rearrangement links TRBV28 to TRBJ1-2; 7 bases map to TRBD1. The CDR3 length is 13 residues. Germline assignment: CDR1 MDHEN and CDR2 SYDVKM. With V trimmed by 3 bases and J by 8 bases, 6 bases remained unmatched. CDR3 coding DNA: TGTGCCAGCAGTTTCCCCAGGGACAGAGGCTACACCTTC. It encodes CASSFPRDRGYTF.

This clone showed up just once. V usage is TRBV6-5 and J usage is TRBJ2-7; the match to TRBD1 covers 9 bases. Germline assignment: CDR1 MNHEY and CDR2 SVGAGI. The CDR3 length is 15 residues. Trimming cost V 6 bases and J 2 bases; bases outside gene matches: 8. CDR3 nucleotides: TGTGCCAGCAGATCCACCGGGACAGGGACCTACGAGCAGTACTTC. It yields the protein CASRSTGTGTYEQYF.

This sequence joins TRBV4-3 and TRBJ2-1; D call uncertain. CDR1 LGHNA and CDR2 YSLEER come from the germline V gene. The CDR3 is 16 amino acids. V lost 1 base, J lost 7 bases, and 17 bases lay in between. The CDR3 DNA reads as TGCGCCAGCAGCCAAGGACCGACTTACACCCAAAATGAGCAGTTCTTC. Translated: CASSQGPTYTQNEQFF.

This chain connects TRBV7-9 to TRBJ2-3; 10 nucleotides align to TRBD2. V lost 5 bases and J lost 1; bases outside the gene matches: 15. This CDR3 is built from 19 residues. CDR1 and CDR2 (germline): SEHNR, FQNEAQ (reference sequence). CDR3 bases: TGTGCCAGCAGCCCCGGATGGTCTAGCGGGGGCATCCGCACAGATACGCAGTATTTT. This codes for CASSPGWSSGGIRTDTQYF.

The gene calls are TRBV28 and TRBJ1-2, with D perhaps TRBD1 (5 bases). The CDR3 spans 15 residues. Per the germline V gene, CDR1 is MDHEN and CDR2 is SYDVKM. V dropped 4 bases and J dropped 8 bases, with 20 bases sitting between them. The CDR3 loop reads CASSSPDVRDRGYTF. The CDR3 DNA is TGTGCCAGCAGTTCCCCGGATGTCAGGGATCGCGGCTACACCTTC.

The chain recombines TRBV5-1 with TRBJ1-2, with unresolved D. Germline assignment: CDR1 SGHRS and CDR2 YFSETQ. The CDR3 is 12 residues long. Trimming stripped 2 bases from V and 6 bases from J, with 8 bases between. CDR3: CASSLSRDGYTF. The DNA of the CDR3 is TGCGCCAGCAGCTTATCTCGCGATGGCTACACCTTC. The complete variable domain, with remaining parts taken from reference TRBV5-1 and TRBJ1-2, reads KAGVTQTPRYLIKTRGQQVTLSCSPISGHRSVSWYQQTPGQGLQFLFEYFSETQRNKGNFPGRFSGRQFSNSRSEMNVSTLELGDSALYLCASSLSRDGYTFGSGTRLTVV.

V and J are TRBV7-2 and TRBJ1-1; no clear D. The CDR3 extends over 15 amino acids. V was clipped by 1 base and J by 0 bases, with 9 bases between them. In germline, CDR1 is SGHTA, CDR2 FQGNSA. CDR3 residues: CASSLGLTVNTEAFF. The CDR3 coding sequence is TGTGCCAGCAGCTTAGGTTTAACGGTGAACACTGAAGCTTTCTTT.

Turning to this clone: One junction end disagrees with the germline gene, perhaps due to a read error. The chain employs TRBV20-1 and TRBJ1-1; 7 nucleotides align to TRBD1. Germline CDR1 reads DFQATT; CDR2 reads SNEGSKA (reference sequence). The CDR3 has 11 residues. The CDR3 DNA reads as TGCAGCGCTACAGGGGAGACTGAAGCTTTCTTT. Translation: CSATGETEAFF.

The chain combines TRBV7-9 with TRBJ1-1, with 10 bases that match TRBD1. J gave up 3 bases and V 6 bases, and 10 bases lay outside the gene matches. Germline CDR1 and CDR2: SEHNR and FQNEAQ (reference sequence). There are 16 residues in the CDR3. The DNA for the CDR3 is TGTGCCAGCAGGCCGGGACAGGGGCCCCAATACACTGAAGCTTTCTTT. It encodes CASRPGQGPQYTEAFF.

V is TRBV11-2 and J is TRBJ2-5; no clear D. Trimming left V 0 bases short and J 8 bases short, with 7 bases between. The CDR3 runs to 12 residues. CDR1 and CDR2 (germline): SGHAT, FQNNGV. The CDR3 sequence: CASSLDAGTQYF. The CDR3 DNA is TGTGCCAGCAGCTTAGATGCCGGTACCCAGTACTTC.

The chain recombines TRBV27 with TRBJ2-5, with a weak D call TRBD2 (6 bases). Deletions cut 11 bases from V and 5 bases from J, with 18 bases between. CDR1 is MNHEY, CDR2 SMNVEV, per germline (reference sequence). There are 13 residues in the CDR3. In DNA, the CDR3 is TGTGCCGCCCGGGGTGGGGGGAGGGAGACCCAGTACTTC. It encodes CAARGGGRETQYF.

This rearrangement joins TRBV11-2 to TRBJ2-1, with 7 bases that match TRBD2. CDR1 and CDR2 (germline): SGHAT, FQNNGV. Trimming cost V 3 bases and J 5 bases; bases outside gene matches: 1. CDR3 length: 13 amino acids. As DNA, the CDR3 is TGTGCCAGCAGCTTGGGGGGGGACAATGAGCAGTTCTTC. Translated, it gives CASSLGGDNEQFF.

V and J are TRBV7-9 and TRBJ2-5, with 10 bases lining up with TRBD2. The length of the CDR3 is 16 residues. The ends lost 2 bases at V and 0 bases at J; junction bases unmatched: 3. The germline V gene has CDR1 SEHNR and CDR2 FQNEAQ (reference sequence). The CDR3 here is CASSLYSGGYQETQYF. The CDR3 bases are TGTGCCAGCAGCTTATATAGCGGGGGGTACCAAGAGACCCAGTACTTC.